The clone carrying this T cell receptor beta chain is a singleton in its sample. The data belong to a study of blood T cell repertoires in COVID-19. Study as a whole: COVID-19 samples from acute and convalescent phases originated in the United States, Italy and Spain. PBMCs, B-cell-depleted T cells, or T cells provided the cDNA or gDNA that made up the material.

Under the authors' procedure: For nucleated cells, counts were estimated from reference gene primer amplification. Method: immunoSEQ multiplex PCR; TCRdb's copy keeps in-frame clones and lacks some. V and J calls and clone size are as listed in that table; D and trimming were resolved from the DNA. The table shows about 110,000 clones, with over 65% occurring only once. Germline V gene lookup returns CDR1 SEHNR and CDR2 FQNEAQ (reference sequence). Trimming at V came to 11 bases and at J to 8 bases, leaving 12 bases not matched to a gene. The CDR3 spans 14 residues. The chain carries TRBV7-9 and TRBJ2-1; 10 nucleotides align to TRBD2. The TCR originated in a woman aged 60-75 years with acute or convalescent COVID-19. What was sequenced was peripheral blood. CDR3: CAGTRLAGLDEQFF. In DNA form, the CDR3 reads TGTGCCGGAACCAGACTAGCGGGTTTGGATGAGCAGTTCTTC.